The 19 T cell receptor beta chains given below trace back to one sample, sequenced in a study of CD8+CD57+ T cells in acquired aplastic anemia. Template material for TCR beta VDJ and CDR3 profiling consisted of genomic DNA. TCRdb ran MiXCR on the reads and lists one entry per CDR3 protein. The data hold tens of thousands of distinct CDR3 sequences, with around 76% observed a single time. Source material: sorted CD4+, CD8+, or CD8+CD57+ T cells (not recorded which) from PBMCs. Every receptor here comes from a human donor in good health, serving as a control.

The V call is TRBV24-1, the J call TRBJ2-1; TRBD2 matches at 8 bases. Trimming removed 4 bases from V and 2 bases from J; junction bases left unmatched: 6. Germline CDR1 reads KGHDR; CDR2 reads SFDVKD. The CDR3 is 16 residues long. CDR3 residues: CATSEPTSGAYNEQFF. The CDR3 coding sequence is TGTGCCACCAGTGAGCCTACTAGCGGAGCCTACAATGAGCAGTTCTTC.

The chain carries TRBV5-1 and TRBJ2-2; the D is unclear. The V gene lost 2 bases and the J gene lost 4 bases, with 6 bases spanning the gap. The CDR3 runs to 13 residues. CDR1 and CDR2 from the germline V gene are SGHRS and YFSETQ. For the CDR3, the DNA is TGCGCCAGCAGCTTCATAGGCACCGGGGAGCTGTTTTTT. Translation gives CASSFIGTGELFF.

The CDR3 DNA reads TGTGCCATCAGTGAGAGGCCACCCTACGAGCAGTACTTC. Residues: CAISERPPYEQYF. This chain connects TRBV10-3 to TRBJ2-7; D is ambiguous. This CDR3 has 13 residues. The germline CDR1 and CDR2 sequences are ENHRY and SYGVKD. V shed 2 bases and J shed 2 bases, with 7 bases lying between them.

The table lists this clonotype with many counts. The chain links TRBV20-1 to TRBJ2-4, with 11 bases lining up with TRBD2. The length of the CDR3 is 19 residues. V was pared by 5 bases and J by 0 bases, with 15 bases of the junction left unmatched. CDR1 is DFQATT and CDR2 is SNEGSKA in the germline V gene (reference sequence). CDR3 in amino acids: CSADSGGALDPLAKNIQYF. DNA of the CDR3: TGCAGTGCTGATAGCGGGGGGGCGCTGGATCCTCTAGCCAAAAACATTCAGTACTTC.

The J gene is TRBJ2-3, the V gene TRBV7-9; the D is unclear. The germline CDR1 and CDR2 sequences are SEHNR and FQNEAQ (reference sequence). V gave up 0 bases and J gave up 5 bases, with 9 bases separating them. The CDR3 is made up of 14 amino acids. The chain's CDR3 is CASSLANTRDTQYF. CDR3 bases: TGTGCCAGCAGCTTAGCGAATACGAGAGATACGCAGTATTTT.

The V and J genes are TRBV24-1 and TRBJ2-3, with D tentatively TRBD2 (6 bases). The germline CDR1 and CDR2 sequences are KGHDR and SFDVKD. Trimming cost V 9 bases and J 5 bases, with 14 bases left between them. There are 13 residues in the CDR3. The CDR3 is CATGSWGEDTQYF. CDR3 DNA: TGTGCCACCGGATCTTGGGGGGAAGATACGCAGTATTTT.

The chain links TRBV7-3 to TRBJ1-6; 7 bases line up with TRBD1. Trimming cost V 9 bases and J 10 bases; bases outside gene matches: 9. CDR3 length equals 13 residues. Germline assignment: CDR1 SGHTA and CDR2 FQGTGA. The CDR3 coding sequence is TGTGCCAGGATACAGGGGTTTCGGTCACCCCTCCACTTT. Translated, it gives CARIQGFRSPLHF. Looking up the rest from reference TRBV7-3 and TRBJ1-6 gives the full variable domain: GAGVSQTPSNKVTEKGKYVELRCDPISGHTALYWYRQSLGQGPEFLIYFQGTGAADDSGLPNDRFFAVRPEGSVSTLKIQRTERGDSAVYLCARIQGFRSPLHFGNGTRLTVT.

CDR3: CASRPGQGMHEQYF. CDR3 in DNA: TGTGCCAGCAGACCGGGACAGGGGATGCATGAGCAGTACTTC. The chain links TRBV2 to TRBJ2-7; 10 nucleotides align to TRBD1. Germline V gene lookup returns CDR1 SNHLY and CDR2 FYNNEI. The CDR3 has 14 amino acids. The J segment lost 7 bases and the V segment lost 6 bases, leaving 9 bases of the junction unmatched.

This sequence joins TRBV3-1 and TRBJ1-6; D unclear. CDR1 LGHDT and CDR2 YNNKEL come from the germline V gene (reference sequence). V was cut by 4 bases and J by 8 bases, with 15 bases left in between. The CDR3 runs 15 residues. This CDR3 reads CASSRQRTRDSPLHF. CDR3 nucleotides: TGTGCCAGCAGCCGTCAGAGAACTCGGGATTCACCCCTCCACTTT.

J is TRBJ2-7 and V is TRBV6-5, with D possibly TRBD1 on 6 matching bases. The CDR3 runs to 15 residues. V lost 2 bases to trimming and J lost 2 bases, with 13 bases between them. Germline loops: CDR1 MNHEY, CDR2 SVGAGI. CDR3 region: CASSYNRDTAYEQYF. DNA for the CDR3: TGTGCCAGCAGTTACAATCGGGACACTGCCTACGAGCAGTACTTC.

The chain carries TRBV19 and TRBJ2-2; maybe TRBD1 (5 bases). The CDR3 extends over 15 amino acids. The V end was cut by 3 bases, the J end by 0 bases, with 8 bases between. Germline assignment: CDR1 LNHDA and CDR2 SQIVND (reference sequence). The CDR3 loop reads CASSMAGTNTGELFF. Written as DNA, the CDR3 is TGTGCCAGTAGTATGGCAGGGACGAACACCGGGGAGCTGTTTTTT.

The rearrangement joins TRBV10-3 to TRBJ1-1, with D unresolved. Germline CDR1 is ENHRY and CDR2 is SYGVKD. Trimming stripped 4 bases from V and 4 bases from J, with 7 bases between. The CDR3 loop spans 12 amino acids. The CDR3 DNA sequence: TGTGCCATCAGTGGAACAAGCACTGAAGCTTTCTTT. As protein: CAISGTSTEAFF.

CDR3 nucleotide sequence: TGTGCCACCGGACAGGCTTCCTACGAGCAGTACTTC. Translated: CATGQASYEQYF. The chain is built from TRBV19 and TRBJ2-7, with 7 bases lining up with TRBD1. Germline loops: CDR1 LNHDA, CDR2 SQIVND (reference sequence). V shed 10 bases and J 1 base; nucleotides not matched to a gene: 4. The CDR3 runs 12 residues. The whole variable domain, remainder taken from reference TRBV19 and TRBJ2-7, is DGGITQSPKYLFRKEGQNVTLSCEQNLNHDAMYWYRQDPGQGLRLIYYSQIVNDFQKGDIAEGYSVSREKKESFPLTVTSAQKNPTAFYLCATGQASYEQYFGPGTRLTVT.

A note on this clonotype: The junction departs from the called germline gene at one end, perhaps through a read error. In nucleotides, the CDR3 is TGTGCCAGCTGTGACAGCGAGTACCAAGAGACCCAGTACTTC. This gives the protein CASCDSEYQETQYF. The rearrangement links TRBV2 to TRBJ2-5; D perhaps matches TRBD1 (5 bases). Germline lookup yields CDR1 SNHLY and CDR2 FYNNEI. This CDR3 region has 14 residues.

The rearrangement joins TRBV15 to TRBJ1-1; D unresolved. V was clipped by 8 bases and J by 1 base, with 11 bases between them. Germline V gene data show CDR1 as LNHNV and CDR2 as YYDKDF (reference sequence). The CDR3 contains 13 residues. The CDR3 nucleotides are TGTGCCACCCTGGGGAAAAGGAACACTGAAGCTTTCTTT. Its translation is CATLGKRNTEAFF.

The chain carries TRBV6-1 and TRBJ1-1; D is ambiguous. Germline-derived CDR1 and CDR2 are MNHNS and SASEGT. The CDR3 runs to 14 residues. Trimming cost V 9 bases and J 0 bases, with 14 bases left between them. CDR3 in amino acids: CASLKAGVNTEAFF. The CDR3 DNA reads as TGTGCCAGTCTCAAGGCCGGGGTGAACACTGAAGCTTTCTTT.

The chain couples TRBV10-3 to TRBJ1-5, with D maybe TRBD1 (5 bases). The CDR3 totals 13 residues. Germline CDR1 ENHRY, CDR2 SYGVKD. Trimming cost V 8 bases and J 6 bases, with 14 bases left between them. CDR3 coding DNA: TGTGCCATCCGGGGGGAAAATGGTCAGCCCCAGCATTTT. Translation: CAIRGENGQPQHF.

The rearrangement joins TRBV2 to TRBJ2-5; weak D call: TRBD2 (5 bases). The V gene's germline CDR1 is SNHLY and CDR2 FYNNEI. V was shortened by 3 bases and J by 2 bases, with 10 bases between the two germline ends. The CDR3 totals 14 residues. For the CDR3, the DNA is TGTGCCAGCAGTGACGGCCTAGCACAAGAGACCCAGTACTTC. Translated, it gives CASSDGLAQETQYF.

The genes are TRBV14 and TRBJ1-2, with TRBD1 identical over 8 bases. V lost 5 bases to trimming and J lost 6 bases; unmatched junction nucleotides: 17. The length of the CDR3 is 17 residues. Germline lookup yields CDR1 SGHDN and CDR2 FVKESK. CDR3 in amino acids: CASSYSGQVRELHGYTF. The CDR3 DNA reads TGTGCCAGCAGCTACTCGGGACAGGTGAGGGAGCTTCATGGCTACACCTTC.